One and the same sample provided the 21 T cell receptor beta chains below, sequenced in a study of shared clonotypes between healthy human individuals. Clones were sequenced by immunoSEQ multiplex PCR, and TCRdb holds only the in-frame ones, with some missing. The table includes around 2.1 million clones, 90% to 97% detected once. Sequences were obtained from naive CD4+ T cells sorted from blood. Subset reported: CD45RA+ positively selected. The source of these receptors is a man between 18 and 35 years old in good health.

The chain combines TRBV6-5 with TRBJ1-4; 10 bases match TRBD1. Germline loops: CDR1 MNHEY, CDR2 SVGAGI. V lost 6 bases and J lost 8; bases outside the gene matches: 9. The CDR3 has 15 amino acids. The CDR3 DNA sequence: TGTGCCAGCAGCAGAGGGACAGGGGTTGAGGAAAAACTGTTTTTT. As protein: CASSRGTGVEEKLFF.

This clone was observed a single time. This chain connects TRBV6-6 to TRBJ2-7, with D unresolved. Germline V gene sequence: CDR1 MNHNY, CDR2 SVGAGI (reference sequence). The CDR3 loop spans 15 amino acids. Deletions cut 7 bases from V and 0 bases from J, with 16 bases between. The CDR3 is CASINSKSSSYEQYF. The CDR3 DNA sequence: TGTGCCAGCATCAACTCCAAGTCAAGCTCCTACGAGCAGTACTTC.

CDR3 in DNA: TGTGCCAGCAGAGACGGGGCTGGGGGAAAGACCCAGTACTTC. It yields the protein CASRDGAGGKTQYF. The genes are TRBV2 and TRBJ2-5, with D perhaps given as TRBD1 or TRBD2 (5 bases each). Deletions cut 6 bases from V and 6 bases from J, with 17 bases between. The CDR3 has 14 amino acids. Germline V gene sequence: CDR1 SNHLY, CDR2 FYNNEI.

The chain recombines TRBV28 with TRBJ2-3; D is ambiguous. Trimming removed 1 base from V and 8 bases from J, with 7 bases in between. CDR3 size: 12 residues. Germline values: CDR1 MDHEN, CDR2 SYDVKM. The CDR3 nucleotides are TGTGCCAGCAGTTTATACTCGGGTACGCAGTATTTT. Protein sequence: CASSLYSGTQYF. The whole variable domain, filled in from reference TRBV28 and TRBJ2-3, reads DVKVTQSSRYLVKRTGEKVFLECVQDMDHENMFWYRQDPGLGLRLIYFSYDVKMKEKGDIPEGYSVSREKKERFSLILESASTNQTSMYLCASSLYSGTQYFGPGTRLTVL.

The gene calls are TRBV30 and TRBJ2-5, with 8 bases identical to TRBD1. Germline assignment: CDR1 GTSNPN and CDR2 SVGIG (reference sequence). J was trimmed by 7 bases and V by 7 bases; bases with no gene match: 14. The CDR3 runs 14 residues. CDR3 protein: CALQLGQESGTQYF. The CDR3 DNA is TGTGCCTTGCAACTGGGACAGGAATCAGGGACCCAGTACTTC.

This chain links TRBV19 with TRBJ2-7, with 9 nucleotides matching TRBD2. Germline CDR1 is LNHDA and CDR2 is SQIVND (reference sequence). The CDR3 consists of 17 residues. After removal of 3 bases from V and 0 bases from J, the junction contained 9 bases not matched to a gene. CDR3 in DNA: TGTGCCAGTAGTATCGGGGGACTAGCTGATATCTCCTACGAGCAGTACTTC. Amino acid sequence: CASSIGGLADISYEQYF.

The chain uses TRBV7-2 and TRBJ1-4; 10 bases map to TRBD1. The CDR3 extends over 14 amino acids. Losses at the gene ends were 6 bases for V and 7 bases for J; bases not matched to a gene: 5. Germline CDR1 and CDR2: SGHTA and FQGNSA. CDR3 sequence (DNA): TGTGCCAGCAGTCCGGACAGGGGGAGTGAAAAACTGTTTTTT. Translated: CASSPDRGSEKLFF.

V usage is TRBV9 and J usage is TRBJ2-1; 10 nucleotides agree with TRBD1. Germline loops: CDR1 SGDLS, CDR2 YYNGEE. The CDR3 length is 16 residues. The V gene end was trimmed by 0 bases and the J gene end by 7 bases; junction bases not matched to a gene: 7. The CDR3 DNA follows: TGTGCCAGCAGCGTAGCGGGACAGGGGCTTCGGAATGAGCAGTTCTTC. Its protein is CASSVAGQGLRNEQFF.

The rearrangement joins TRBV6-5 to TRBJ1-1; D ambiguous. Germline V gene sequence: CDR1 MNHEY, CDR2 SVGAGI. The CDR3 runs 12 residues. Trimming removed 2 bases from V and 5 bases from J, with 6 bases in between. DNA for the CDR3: TGTGCCAGCAGTTACGATGGAACTGAAGCTTTCTTT. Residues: CASSYDGTEAFF.

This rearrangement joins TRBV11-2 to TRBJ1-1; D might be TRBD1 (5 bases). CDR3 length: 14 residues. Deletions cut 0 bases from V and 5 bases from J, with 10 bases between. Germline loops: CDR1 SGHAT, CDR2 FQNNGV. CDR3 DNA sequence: TGTGCCAGCAGCTTAGATCCGGGGGGGACTGAAGCTTTCTTT. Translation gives CASSLDPGGTEAFF.

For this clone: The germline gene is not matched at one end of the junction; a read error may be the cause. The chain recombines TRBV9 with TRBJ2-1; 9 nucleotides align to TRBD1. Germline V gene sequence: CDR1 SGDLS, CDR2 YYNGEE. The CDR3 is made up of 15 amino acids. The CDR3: CASTVGGTGNNEQFF. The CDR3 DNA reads TGTGCCAGCACCGTAGGGGGGACAGGGAACAATGAGCAGTTCTTC.

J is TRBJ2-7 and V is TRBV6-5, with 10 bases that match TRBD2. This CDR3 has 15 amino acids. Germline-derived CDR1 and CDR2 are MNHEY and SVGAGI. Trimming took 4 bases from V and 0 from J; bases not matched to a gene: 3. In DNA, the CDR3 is TGTGCCAGCAGTTCCCCTAGCGGGAGCTCCTACGAGCAGTACTTC. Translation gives CASSSPSGSSYEQYF.

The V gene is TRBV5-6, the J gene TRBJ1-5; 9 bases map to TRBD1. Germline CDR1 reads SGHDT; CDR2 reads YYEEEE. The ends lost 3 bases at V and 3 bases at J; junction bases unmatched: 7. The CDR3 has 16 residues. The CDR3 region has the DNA TGTGCCAGCAGCTACCGACAGGGGGAACTCAATCAGCCCCAGCATTTT. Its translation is CASSYRQGELNQPQHF.

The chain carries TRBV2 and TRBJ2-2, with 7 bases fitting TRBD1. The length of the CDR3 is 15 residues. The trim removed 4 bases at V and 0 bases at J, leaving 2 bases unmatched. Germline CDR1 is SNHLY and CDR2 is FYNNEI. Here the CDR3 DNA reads TGTGCCAGCAGTGTGGGACAGCCGAACACCGGGGAGCTGTTTTTT. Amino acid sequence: CASSVGQPNTGELFF.

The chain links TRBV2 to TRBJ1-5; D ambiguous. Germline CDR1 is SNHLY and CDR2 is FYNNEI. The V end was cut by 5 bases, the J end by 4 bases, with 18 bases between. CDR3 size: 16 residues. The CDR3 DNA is TGTGCCAGCAGTCATAAGGACGGACTCATTAATCAGCCCCAGCATTTT. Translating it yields CASSHKDGLINQPQHF.

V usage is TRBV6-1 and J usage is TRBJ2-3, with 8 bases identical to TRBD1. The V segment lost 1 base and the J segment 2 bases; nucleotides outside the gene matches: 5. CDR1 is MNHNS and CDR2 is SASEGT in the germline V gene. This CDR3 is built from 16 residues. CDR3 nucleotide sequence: TGTGCCAGCAGTGAAGGGGCAGGGGGCCTCACAGATACGCAGTATTTT. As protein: CASSEGAGGLTDTQYF.

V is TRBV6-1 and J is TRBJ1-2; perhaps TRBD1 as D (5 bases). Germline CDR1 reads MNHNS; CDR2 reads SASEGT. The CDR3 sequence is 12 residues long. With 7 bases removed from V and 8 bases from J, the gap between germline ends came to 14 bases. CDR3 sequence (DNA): TGTGCCAGCAAGTCGGCAGGGTCAGGCTACACCTTC. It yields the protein CASKSAGSGYTF.

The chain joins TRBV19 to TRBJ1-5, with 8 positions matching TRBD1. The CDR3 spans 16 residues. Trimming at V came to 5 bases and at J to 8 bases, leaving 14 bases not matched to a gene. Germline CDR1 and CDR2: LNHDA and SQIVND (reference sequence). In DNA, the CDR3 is TGTGCCAGTAGTCAACGAACGGACAGGGCCAGGGAGCCCCAGCATTTT. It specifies CASSQRTDRAREPQHF. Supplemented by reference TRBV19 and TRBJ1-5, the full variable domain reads DGGITQSPKYLFRKEGQNVTLSCEQNLNHDAMYWYRQDPGQGLRLIYYSQIVNDFQKGDIAEGYSVSREKKESFPLTVTSAQKNPTAFYLCASSQRTDRAREPQHFGDGTRLSIL.

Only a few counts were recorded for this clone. The CDR3 here is CASSPGQGLNQPQHF. The CDR3 DNA reads as TGTGCCAGCAGCCCGGGACAGGGGCTCAATCAGCCCCAGCATTTT. The V call is TRBV5-6, the J call TRBJ1-5, with 10 bases identical to TRBD1. Germline assignment: CDR1 SGHDT and CDR2 YYEEEE. The trim removed 4 bases at V and 3 bases at J, leaving 4 bases unmatched. The CDR3 has 15 residues.

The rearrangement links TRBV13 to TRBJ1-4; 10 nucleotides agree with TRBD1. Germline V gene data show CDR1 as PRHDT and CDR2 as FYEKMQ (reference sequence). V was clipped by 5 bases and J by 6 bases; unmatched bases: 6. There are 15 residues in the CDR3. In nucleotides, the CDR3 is TGTGCCAGCAGCAGACAGGGGGCTTTTGATGAAAAACTGTTTTTT. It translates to CASSRQGAFDEKLFF.

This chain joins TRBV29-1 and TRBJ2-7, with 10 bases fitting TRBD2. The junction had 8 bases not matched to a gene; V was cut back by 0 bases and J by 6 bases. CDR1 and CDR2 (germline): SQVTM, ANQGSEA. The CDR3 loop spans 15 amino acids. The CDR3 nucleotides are TGCAGCGTTGAAGATACCTCTAGCGGGAGCTTCGAGCAGTACTTC. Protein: CSVEDTSSGSFEQYF.